Listed here are 12 T cell receptor beta chains from one sample, sequenced in a study of blood T cell repertoires in COVID-19. Data came from immunoSEQ multiplex PCR; TCRdb stores just in-frame clones and leaves some out. The data show about 280,000 clones, 86% seen once. Sequencing was carried out using peripheral blood. These receptor sequences come from a man between 40 and 49 years old with active or convalescent COVID-19.

The chain recombines TRBV29-1 with TRBJ1-2; D is unclear. Germline V gene sequence: CDR1 SQVTM, CDR2 ANQGSEA. Deletions cut 4 bases from V and 4 bases from J, with 13 bases between. CDR3 length: 13 amino acids. The CDR3 nucleotides are TGCAGCGTTGTGATGGCACAGATCTATGGCTACACCTTC. Its translation: CSVVMAQIYGYTF.

This rearrangement joins TRBV3-1 (or the pseudogene TRBV3-2) to TRBJ2-7; possible D gene TRBD1, 5 bases. V lost 4 bases to trimming and J lost 6 bases, with 22 bases between them. CDR3 length: 16 amino acids. Germline CDR1 LGHDT, CDR2 YNNKEL (reference sequence). The CDR3: CASSLKYRSAFSEQYF. The CDR3 DNA follows: TGTGCCAGCAGCCTTAAATACAGGTCGGCCTTCTCCGAGCAGTACTTC.

The J gene is TRBJ1-5, the V gene TRBV2; 8 bases match TRBD1. V lost 6 bases to trimming and J lost 1 base; unmatched junction nucleotides: 5. This CDR3 region has 15 residues. Germline CDR1 and CDR2: SNHLY and FYNNEI. The CDR3 DNA is TGTGCCAGCAGAGGGGACAGGATCAGCAATCAGCCCCAGCATTTT. Encoded protein: CASRGDRISNQPQHF.

DNA for the CDR3: TGTGCCAGTAGTATGGCCGGGGGGGGACCCTACGAGCAGTACTTC. Translation gives CASSMAGGGPYEQYF. The rearrangement joins TRBV19 to TRBJ2-7; 8 positions agree with TRBD2. In germline, CDR1 is LNHDA, CDR2 SQIVND (reference sequence). The length of the CDR3 is 15 residues. J was trimmed by 2 bases and V by 3 bases; bases with no gene match: 6. The complete variable domain, with remaining parts taken from reference TRBV19 and TRBJ2-7, reads DGGITQSPKYLFRKEGQNVTLSCEQNLNHDAMYWYRQDPGQGLRLIYYSQIVNDFQKGDIAEGYSVSREKKESFPLTVTSAQKNPTAFYLCASSMAGGGPYEQYFGPGTRLTVT.

This clone appeared once. The chain is built from TRBV24-1 and TRBJ2-2; D remains unclear. The CDR3 runs to 13 residues. The germline V gene has CDR1 KGHDR and CDR2 SFDVKD. Trimming pared 9 bases from V and 7 bases from J, leaving 14 bases between. CDR3 protein: CATQWARYGELFF. The CDR3 DNA is TGTGCCACCCAGTGGGCCAGATACGGGGAGCTGTTTTTT.

This sequence joins TRBV6-1 and TRBJ1-1; 12 nucleotides line up with TRBD1. Trimming cost V 3 bases and J 5 bases; bases outside gene matches: 7. CDR3 size: 16 residues. CDR1 MNHNS and CDR2 SASEGT come from the germline V gene. In DNA form, the CDR3 reads TGTGCCAGCAGTGACTTGGGACAGGGGGCTGGTACTGAAGCTTTCTTT. It translates to CASSDLGQGAGTEAFF.

The V gene is TRBV5-4, the J gene TRBJ1-1, with 9 nucleotides matching TRBD1. The CDR3 loop spans 14 amino acids. The germline V gene has CDR1 SGHNT and CDR2 YYREEE (reference sequence). V lost 3 bases and J lost 3; bases outside the gene matches: 3. Written as DNA, the CDR3 is TGTGCCAGCAGCTCGGGACAGGGAGACACTGAAGCTTTCTTT. Translating it yields CASSSGQGDTEAFF.

The V and J genes are TRBV28 and TRBJ2-1, with 7 bases fitting TRBD1. The junction had 6 bases not matched to a gene; V was cut back by 6 bases and J by 7 bases. The CDR3 sequence is 13 residues long. CDR1 MDHEN and CDR2 SYDVKM come from the germline V gene. The CDR3 protein is CASSPTGENEQFF. CDR3 bases: TGTGCCAGCAGCCCCACAGGGGAGAATGAGCAGTTCTTC.

The chain links TRBV5-1 to TRBJ2-1; 7 bases map to TRBD1. This CDR3 spans 15 amino acids. Germline-derived CDR1 and CDR2 are SGHRS and YFSETQ. Trimming cost V 1 base and J 6 bases; bases outside gene matches: 7. CDR3 residues: CASSLSSDRANEQFF. DNA for the CDR3: TGCGCCAGCAGCTTGTCATCCGACAGGGCCAATGAGCAGTTCTTC.

In this sample, this clone turned up a few times. The chain links TRBV29-1 to TRBJ2-2, with D possibly TRBD1 on 5 matching bases. CDR1 is SQVTM and CDR2 is ANQGSEA in the germline V gene. V lost 6 bases and J 6 bases, leaving 8 bases between the germline ends. The CDR3 totals 11 residues. The CDR3: CSVGQPGELFF. The CDR3 coding sequence is TGCAGCGTCGGACAACCCGGGGAGCTGTTTTTT.

The genes are TRBV4-2 and TRBJ1-5; D remains unclear. The length of the CDR3 is 17 residues. The germline V and J ends were trimmed by 0 bases and 0 bases, with 12 bases remaining between them. CDR1 LGHNA and CDR2 YNFKEQ come from the germline V gene. This CDR3 reads CASSQDTPQYSNQPQHF. The DNA of the CDR3 is TGTGCCAGCAGCCAAGATACCCCCCAGTATAGCAATCAGCCCCAGCATTTT.

V gene TRBV2 combines with J gene TRBJ1-1; 7 nucleotides agree with TRBD1. Losses at the gene ends were 4 bases for V and 4 bases for J; bases not matched to a gene: 6. The CDR3 spans 14 residues. Germline loops: CDR1 SNHLY, CDR2 FYNNEI. CDR3 sequence (DNA): TGTGCCAGCAGTGGGCGGACAGGTACCACTGAAGCTTTCTTT. The encoded protein is CASSGRTGTTEAFF.